What follows are 28 T cell receptor beta chains derived from one specimen sequenced in a study of blood T cell repertoires in COVID-19. Sequencing was performed with immunoSEQ multiplex PCR; in TCRdb, only in-frame clones are kept and a portion is missing. The sample comprises roughly 130,000 clones, about four fifths of which are singletons, and around 17% rests with the top ten. Sequences were obtained from peripheral blood. Receptors originate from a woman in her fifties or sixties with acute or convalescent COVID-19.

This rearrangement joins TRBV20-1 to TRBJ1-5; D remains unclear. The CDR3 runs to 13 residues. Germline-derived CDR1 and CDR2 are DFQATT and SNEGSKA (reference sequence). Deletions cut 3 bases from V and 7 bases from J, with 13 bases between. CDR3 region: CSASGGDGQPQHF. DNA for the CDR3: TGCAGTGCTAGTGGCGGGGATGGCCAGCCCCAGCATTTT.

The chain combines TRBV6-2 or TRBV6-3 with TRBJ1-2; 7 nucleotides match TRBD1. This CDR3 is 18 amino acids long. Germline CDR1 and CDR2: MNHEY and SVGEGT. V lost 5 bases and J lost 5; bases outside the gene matches: 20. The CDR3 DNA reads as TGTGCCAGCAGTGAGAACACAGGGGTCTGGTCGCTAAGGTATGGCTACACCTTC. This encodes CASSENTGVWSLRYGYTF.

This clone was detected once. The V and J genes are TRBV10-3 and TRBJ2-1; 8 bases align to TRBD1. V was pared by 2 bases and J by 8 bases, with 5 bases of the junction left unmatched. This CDR3 comprises 14 residues. Germline V gene data show CDR1 as ENHRY and CDR2 as SYGVKD. The DNA for the CDR3 is TGTGCCATCAGTGAGGTCCAGGGGGCGGATGAGCAGTTCTTC. Translated, it gives CAISEVQGADEQFF.

This chain uses TRBV6-6 with TRBJ1-5; perhaps TRBD1 as D (6 bases). The CDR3 covers 13 residues. Trimming took off 1 base at V and 8 bases at J, with 9 bases between the two ends. Germline V gene lookup returns CDR1 MNHNY and CDR2 SVGAGI (reference sequence). The CDR3 loop is CASSYWGQEPQHF. The CDR3 coding sequence is TGTGCCAGCAGTTACTGGGGGCAGGAGCCCCAGCATTTT.

Remarks on this clone: The sample carries other DNA sequences with the same CDR3. V is TRBV5-1 and J is TRBJ2-3, with D unclear. Per the germline V gene, CDR1 is SGHRS and CDR2 is YFSETQ. CDR3 length equals 14 residues. With 3 bases removed from V and 0 bases from J, the gap between germline ends came to 8 bases. CDR3 sequence (DNA): TGCGCCAGCAGCTCGGAGACTAGCACAGATACGCAGTATTTT. This codes for CASSSETSTDTQYF.

The genes are TRBV5-1 and TRBJ1-1, with a tentative D call TRBD1 (5 bases). This CDR3 contains 12 residues. With 0 bases removed from V and 5 bases from J, the gap between germline ends came to 5 bases. Germline CDR1 reads SGHRS; CDR2 reads YFSETQ. CDR3 sequence (DNA): TGCGCCAGCAGCTTGGGACAGACTGAAGCTTTCTTT. Encoded protein: CASSLGQTEAFF.

The V and J genes are TRBV5-1 and TRBJ1-2, with 10 bases aligning to TRBD1. CDR3 length: 15 residues. Germline trimming cut 4 bases from V and 7 bases from J; bases unmatched to any gene: 10. CDR1 and CDR2 (germline): SGHRS, YFSETQ. CDR3 protein: CASSLNGQGGGGYTF. The CDR3 DNA reads TGCGCCAGCAGCCTTAATGGACAGGGGGGAGGTGGCTACACCTTC.

V is TRBV7-2 and J is TRBJ2-3, with D tentatively TRBD2 (6 bases). Trimming pared 0 bases from V and 3 bases from J, leaving 7 bases between. Germline lookup yields CDR1 SGHTA and CDR2 FQGNSA. The CDR3 runs to 14 residues. The CDR3 nucleotides are TGTGCCAGCAGCTTAGCACTAGCTACAGATACGCAGTATTTT. This gives the protein CASSLALATDTQYF.

The chain is built from TRBV10-3 and TRBJ1-2; TRBD1 might be the D (5 bases). This CDR3 has 14 residues. The V end was cut by 1 base, the J end by 3 bases, with 9 bases between. Per germline, CDR1 ENHRY and CDR2 SYGVKD. The CDR3 here is CAISEFGGDYGYTF. Written as DNA, the CDR3 is TGTGCCATCAGTGAGTTTGGGGGGGACTATGGCTACACCTTC.

This clone was counted once. CDR3 in amino acids: CASSLQPGTGGDSGNTIYF. The CDR3 nucleotides read TGCGCCAGCAGCTTGCAACCCGGGACAGGGGGCGACTCTGGAAACACCATATATTTT. This chain links TRBV5-1 with TRBJ1-3; 12 bases match TRBD1. V shed 1 base, J shed 0 bases, and the junction held 8 bases outside the gene matches. Germline-derived CDR1 and CDR2 are SGHRS and YFSETQ. This CDR3 region has 19 residues.

V gene TRBV10-1 combines with J gene TRBJ1-2, with TRBD1 identical over 7 bases. The CDR3 is made up of 13 amino acids. J lost 5 bases, V lost 6 bases, and 6 bases had no gene match. The germline gives CDR1 WNHNN, CDR2 SYGVQD (reference sequence). CDR3 residues: CASSNQQGYGYTF. The CDR3 nucleotides read TGCGCCAGCAGCAACCAACAGGGGTATGGCTACACCTTC.

This chain uses TRBV19 with TRBJ1-5; D not resolved. The V end lost 5 bases, the J end lost 0 bases, and 17 bases lay between the germline ends. CDR1 and CDR2 (germline): LNHDA, SQIVND (reference sequence). This CDR3 is built from 17 residues. This CDR3 is CASSVNPGPYSNQPQHF. CDR3 DNA sequence: TGTGCCAGTAGTGTAAACCCGGGTCCCTATAGCAATCAGCCCCAGCATTTT.

This chain connects TRBV18 to TRBJ1-2; TRBD1 aligns across 9 bases. Germline V CDR1 and CDR2: KGHSH, LQKENI. Trimming at V came to 2 bases and at J to 0 bases, leaving 7 bases not matched to a gene. This CDR3 comprises 17 residues. CDR3 amino acids: CASSPRTGQGPNYGYTF. In nucleotides, the CDR3 is TGTGCCAGCTCACCAAGGACGGGACAGGGACCTAACTATGGCTACACCTTC.

CDR3 nucleotide sequence: TGCGCCGGAGGACAGGGGAACCAGCCCCAGCATTTT. It encodes CAGGQGNQPQHF. This chain links TRBV23-1 with TRBJ1-5, with 9 positions matching TRBD1. TRBV23-1 is flagged as an ORF with uncertain function. The CDR3 has 12 residues. V gave up 11 bases and J gave up 7 bases; unmatched junction bases: 6.

The rearrangement uses TRBV5-8 and TRBJ2-3; D is undetermined. The CDR3 is 16 residues long. Trimming removed 4 bases at V and 2 bases at J, with 17 bases between. The germline gives CDR1 SGHTS, CDR2 YDEGEE. The CDR3 reads CASSMPQAYPTDTQYF. The CDR3 DNA reads TGTGCCAGCAGCATGCCCCAGGCCTACCCCACAGATACGCAGTATTTT.

V is TRBV4-2 and J is TRBJ1-4; D remains ambiguous. V lost 0 bases to trimming and J lost 8 bases, with 7 bases between them. The germline V gene encodes CDR1 LGHNA and CDR2 YNFKEQ. The CDR3 is made up of 13 amino acids. CDR3 DNA: TGTGCCAGCAGCCAAGAGGGGAGCGAAAAACTGTTTTTT. Amino acid sequence: CASSQEGSEKLFF.

Only a few counts were recorded for this clone. V and J are TRBV5-1 and TRBJ2-2; D is perhaps TRBD1 (5 bases). The CDR3 is made up of 13 amino acids. The V gene lost 6 bases and the J gene lost 6 bases, with 12 bases spanning the gap. Per germline, CDR1 SGHRS and CDR2 YFSETQ. CDR3 residues: CASIQDSSGELFF. CDR3 nucleotides: TGCGCCAGCATACAGGATTCGTCCGGGGAGCTGTTTTTT.

The CDR3 region is CASSASMDRVWHGYTF. In DNA, the CDR3 is TGTGCCAGCAGTGCTTCGATGGACAGGGTGTGGCATGGCTACACCTTC. This chain joins TRBV25-1 and TRBJ1-2, with 8 bases that match TRBD1. Germline V gene sequence: CDR1 MGHDK, CDR2 SYGVNS. The V and J ends lost 4 bases and 6 bases, in that order; junction bases with no gene match: 13. The CDR3 covers 16 residues.

This clone was seen just once. The chain couples TRBV28 to TRBJ2-1, with TRBD2 matching 12 bases. Germline V gene lookup returns CDR1 MDHEN and CDR2 SYDVKM. This CDR3 comprises 16 residues. J was trimmed by 7 bases and V by 5 bases; bases with no gene match: 9. The CDR3 loop is CASSPLTSGGLNEQFF. CDR3 sequence (DNA): TGTGCCAGCAGTCCCCTGACTAGCGGGGGATTAAATGAGCAGTTCTTC.

The chain combines TRBV3-1 (or the pseudogene TRBV3-2) with TRBJ1-1; the match to TRBD1 covers 9 bases. The CDR3 sequence is 15 residues long. Germline trimming cut 6 bases from V and 3 bases from J; bases unmatched to any gene: 8. The germline CDR1 and CDR2 sequences are LGHDT and YNNKEL (reference sequence). The CDR3 DNA follows: TGTGCCAGCAGACTGCTTGACAGGGGGGACACTGAAGCTTTCTTT. Translated, it gives CASRLLDRGDTEAFF.

This chain links TRBV6-1 with TRBJ1-6; D ambiguous. This CDR3 region has 16 residues. V lost 4 bases to trimming and J lost 4 bases, with 14 bases between them. Germline V lookup: CDR1 MNHNS, CDR2 SASEGT. CDR3: CASSVIGGKYNSPLHF. The CDR3 DNA is TGTGCCAGCAGTGTGATCGGAGGAAAATATAATTCACCCCTCCACTTT.

The rearrangement uses TRBV7-9 and TRBJ1-1; no firm D call. V was cut by 4 bases and J by 6 bases, with 9 bases left in between. CDR3 size: 12 residues. CDR1 is SEHNR, CDR2 FQNEAQ, per germline (reference sequence). In nucleotides, the CDR3 is TGTGCCAGCAGCTCGCTGACTGCTGAAGCTTTCTTT. It encodes CASSSLTAEAFF.

This clone has just one count. The chain joins TRBV11-2 to TRBJ1-3; the match to TRBD1 covers 8 bases. CDR3 length equals 17 residues. CDR1 and CDR2 from the germline V gene are SGHAT and FQNNGV. With 2 bases clipped from V and 2 bases from J, the junction kept 8 bases outside the gene matches. The DNA for the CDR3 is TGTGCCAGCAGCTTACTCGGACAGGGCCCGACTGGAAACACCATATATTTT. This sequence encodes CASSLLGQGPTGNTIYF.

V and J are TRBV3-1 (or the pseudogene TRBV3-2) and TRBJ2-7; D is uncertain. CDR3 size: 13 residues. The germline V gene has CDR1 LGHDT and CDR2 YNNKEL (reference sequence). Trimming shortened V by 1 base and J by 3 bases, and 7 bases separated the two germline ends. The CDR3 bases are TGTGCCAGCAGCCAAGGGGCCCACTACGAGCAGTACTTC. As protein: CASSQGAHYEQYF.

The genes are TRBV9 and TRBJ1-2; D unresolved. CDR1 and CDR2 from the germline V gene are SGDLS and YYNGEE. CDR3 length equals 12 residues. The V end lost 0 bases, the J end lost 6 bases, and 6 bases lay between the germline ends. CDR3: CASSVVRDGYTF. The CDR3, as DNA: TGTGCCAGCAGCGTAGTGAGGGATGGCTACACCTTC.

The chain carries TRBV6-2 or TRBV6-3 and TRBJ2-4, with TRBD2 matching 10 bases. The V gene's germline CDR1 is MNHEY and CDR2 SVGEGT. V lost 5 bases and J lost 8; bases outside the gene matches: 6. This CDR3 has 14 residues. As DNA, the CDR3 is TGTGCCAGCAGTCAGCCCGGGACTAGCGACATTCAGTACTTC. Translating gives CASSQPGTSDIQYF.

Turning to this clone: An end of the junction differs from the germline gene, which may be a read error. The chain carries TRBV11-2 and TRBJ2-3, with D possibly being TRBD2 (6 bases). This CDR3 region has 15 residues. The germline V gene has CDR1 SGHAT and CDR2 FQNNGV. CDR3 protein: CASSLDGTHTDTQYF. In DNA, the CDR3 is TGTGCCAGCAGCCTAGACGGGACTCACACAGATACGCAGTATTTT.

This sequence joins TRBV14 and TRBJ2-4, with 7 bases fitting TRBD1. This CDR3 comprises 14 residues. CDR1 and CDR2 from the germline V gene are SGHDN and FVKESK. The junction had 8 bases not matched to a gene; V was cut back by 5 bases and J by 7 bases. The CDR3 DNA sequence: TGTGCCAGCAGCGAGAAAGAGACAGGGAACATTCAGTACTTC. The encoded protein is CASSEKETGNIQYF.